This TCR beta chain stems from a study of blood T cell repertoires in COVID-19. Study-level information: Acute and convalescent COVID-19 specimens originated in the United States, Italy and Spain.

The V end lost 7 bases, the J end lost 6 bases, and 15 bases lay between the germline ends. This CDR3 is 13 amino acids long. Original processing notes: It was from reference gene primer amplification that nucleated cell counts were estimated. The data were produced by immunoSEQ multiplex PCR, yet TCRdb's version contains in-frame clones alone and is incomplete. V and J calls plus clone size are reproduced from that table; the DNA served to infer D and trimming. The sample includes 30,000 or so clones, more than 70% seen only once; the top ten take approximately 0.51%. The chain uses TRBV12-3 or TRBV12-4 and TRBJ1-1; weak D call: TRBD1 (6 bases). The sequenced sample consisted of peripheral blood. The source is a woman in her thirties or forties with active or convalescent COVID-19. The DNA for the CDR3 is TGTGCCAGCATCCGGAGGGGGGGCGCTGAAGCTTTCTTT. It encodes CASIRRGGAEAFF.